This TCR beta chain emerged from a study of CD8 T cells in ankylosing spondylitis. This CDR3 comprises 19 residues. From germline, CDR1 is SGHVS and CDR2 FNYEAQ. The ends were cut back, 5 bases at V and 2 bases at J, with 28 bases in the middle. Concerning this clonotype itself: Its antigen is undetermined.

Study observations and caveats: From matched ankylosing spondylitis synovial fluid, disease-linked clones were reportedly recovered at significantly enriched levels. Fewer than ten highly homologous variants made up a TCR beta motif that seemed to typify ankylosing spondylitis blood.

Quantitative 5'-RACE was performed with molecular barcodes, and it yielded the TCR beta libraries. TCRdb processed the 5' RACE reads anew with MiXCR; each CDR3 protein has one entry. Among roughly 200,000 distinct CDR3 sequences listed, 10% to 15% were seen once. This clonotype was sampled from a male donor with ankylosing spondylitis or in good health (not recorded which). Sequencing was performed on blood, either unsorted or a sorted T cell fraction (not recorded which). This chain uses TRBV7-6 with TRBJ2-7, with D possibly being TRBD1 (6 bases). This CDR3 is CASSPPYPGTHDPTYEQYF. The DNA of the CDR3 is TGTGCCAGCAGCCCCCCCTACCCCGGGACACACGATCCAACCTACGAGCAGTACTTC.